Listed below are T cell receptor beta chains from one sample, sequenced in a study of OX40 agonist ivuxolimab in advanced cancers. The table came from immunoSEQ multiplex PCR; TCRdb's copy has only in-frame clones and leaves some out. The sample carries tens of thousands of clones, 80% to 90% recorded once. Sequences were derived from CD4+ or CD8+ T cells sorted from blood, sampled in a trial of the OX40 agonist ivuxolimab. These receptor sequences come from an adult with an advanced solid tumor such as melanoma, head and neck, liver or kidney cancer. The CDR3 runs from the conserved cysteine through the conserved F or W. A D gene is named only where the DNA matches it firmly. Not all rows give a size; the values are once, few, many and, for expanded clones, a class.

TRBD1	TRBV2	-	TRBJ2-5	CASSLTGIETQYF	TGTGCCAGCAGCTTGACAGGGATAGAGACCCAGTACTTC
-	TRBV5-1	-	TRBJ2-5	CASSLGPGTEQETQYF	TGCGCCAGCAGCTTGGGCCCAGGGACGGAGCAAGAGACCCAGTACTTC
-	TRBV11-2	few	TRBJ2-5	CASSLAIGGKKGRETQYF	TGTGCCAGCAGCTTAGCAATCGGCGGGAAGAAAGGGAGGGAGACCCAGTACTTC
-	TRBV6-5	-	TRBJ1-5	CASSYSWDGNQPQHF	TGTGCCAGCAGTTACTCGTGGGATGGCAATCAGCCCCAGCATTTT
-	TRBV6-9	-	TRBJ1-1	CASSEQGTEAFF	TGTGCCAGCAGTGAACAGGGAACTGAAGCTTTCTTT
-	TRBV2	-	TRBJ1-6	CASSAQGIGSPLHF	TGTGCCAGCAGCGCTCAGGGTATCGGATCACCCCTCCACTTT
TRBD1	TRBV6-1	once	TRBJ2-3	CASSGQGGTDTQYF	TGTGCCAGCAGTGGACAGGGGGGCACAGATACGCAGTATTTT
TRBD1	TRBV2	-	TRBJ1-2	CASSSIRDRESGYTF	TGTGCCAGCAGTTCGATCCGGGACAGGGAAAGTGGCTACACCTTC
-	TRBV11-2	-	TRBJ2-7	CASSMDREGEQYF	TGTGCCAGCAGCATGGACAGGGAGGGCGAGCAGTACTTC
-	TRBV7-9	few	TRBJ1-2	CASSHPGVEGYTF	TGTGCCAGCAGCCACCCGGGAGTCGAGGGCTACACCTTC